This T cell receptor (beta chain) appears in the sequencing data of a study of a mutant IDH1 vaccine in newly diagnosed glioma. General observations from the study: Among all patients, vaccine-induced immune responses occurred in over 80%.

Time point reported: week 11, during vaccination. Vaccine doses each comprised 300 ug of mutant IDH1 20-mer peptide, with topical imiquimod. Some clones are missing from TCRdb's copy, which holds only in-frame ones; the method was immunoSEQ multiplex PCR. Of tens of thousands of clones listed, over 75% were seen once; the top ten hold about 9.4%. On this clone: Its antigen is not known.

Material: PBMCs, obtained from a glioma patient whose treatment included an IDH1 peptide vaccine. The sequence was obtained from a woman between 18 and 30 years old with glioma.

CDR3 bases: TGTGCCAGTAGTATTAGCGAGCTCACAGATACGCAGTATTTT. This gives the protein CASSISELTDTQYF. The rearrangement joins TRBV19 to TRBJ2-3; TRBD2 is a possible D gene (5 bases). Germline V gives CDR1 LNHDA, CDR2 SQIVND (reference sequence). The CDR3 sequence is 14 residues long. Trimming removed 3 bases from V and 2 bases from J, with 9 bases in between.